The clone carrying this T cell receptor (beta chain) was observed at least ten times. The data belong to a study of T cells in Graves' hyperthyroidism and ophthalmopathy. Per the germline V gene, CDR1 is SNHLY and CDR2 is FYNNEI. This CDR3 spans 13 amino acids. With 6 bases removed from V and 1 base from J, the gap between germline ends came to 6 bases. The CDR3 regions of TCR beta were amplified from RNA transcripts. Using the HTBI primer set, a first-round RT-PCR was run on the TCR CDR3. A single record per CDR3 protein comes from TCRdb applying MiXCR to the multiplex PCR reads. This sample has about 300,000 distinct CDR3 sequences, with around a sixth found just once.

The chain employs TRBV2 and TRBJ2-2, with a tentative D call TRBD1 (5 bases). Sequencing used blood. The origin of this receptor is a man younger than 40 with Graves' hyperthyroidism. The CDR3 DNA sequence: TGTGCCAGCAGCGGACAGAACACCGGGGAGCTGTTTTTT. Amino acid sequence: CASSGQNTGELFF.